This TCR beta chain originates from a study of spatial heterogeneity in lung cancer. Only a few counts were recorded for this clonotype. CDR1 SGHTA and CDR2 FQGNSA come from the germline V gene. The CDR3 has 14 residues. The V end lost 1 base, the J end lost 4 bases, and 10 bases lay between the germline ends. Each TCR cDNA molecule bore a unique molecular identifier. MiXCR, applied by TCRdb to the 5' RACE reads, yields one record per CDR3 protein. The sample includes some 41,000 distinct CDR3 sequences, approximately 10% of them seen just once. Sample time point: blood at routine non-recurrence follow-up after resection.

The rearrangement uses TRBV7-2 and TRBJ1-2; tentatively, D is TRBD1 (6 bases). The receptor comes from a female donor with early-stage non-small cell lung cancer. Sequenced here: PBMCs, sampled at follow-up. The CDR3 region has the DNA TGTGCCAGCAGCTTAGTAAGGACAGCCTATGGCTACACCTTC. Its protein product is CASSLVRTAYGYTF.